The 10 T cell receptor beta chains reported below all come from one sample, sequenced in a study of CD8 T cells in ankylosing spondylitis. Study-level results: Made up of 7 to 9 highly homologous variants, a TCR beta motif appeared characteristic of ankylosing spondylitis blood.

TCRdb re-derived calls from the 5' RACE reads in MiXCR, one entry per CDR3 protein. Of about 540,000 distinct CDR3 sequences in the sample, approximately 12% were seen once. The antigens these receptors bind are not known. Sequenced material: blood, either unsorted or a sorted T cell fraction (not recorded which). These receptors were taken from a male donor with ankylosing spondylitis.

The table lists this clonotype with many counts. V usage is TRBV12-3 or TRBV12-4 and J usage is TRBJ1-2; weak D call: TRBD1 (5 bases). The CDR3 loop spans 13 amino acids. V lost 2 bases and J 7 bases, leaving 11 bases between the germline ends. The chain's CDR3 is CASSLIQGSGYTF. CDR3 DNA: TGTGCCAGCAGTTTAATTCAGGGTAGTGGCTACACCTTC.

The CDR3 region has the DNA TGCAGTGCCCCTCTTACAGGGTTGGATACGCAGTATTTT. Residues: CSAPLTGLDTQYF. The rearrangement links TRBV20-1 to TRBJ2-3, with D possibly being TRBD1 (6 bases). V was trimmed by 6 bases and J by 6 bases, leaving 16 bases between them. This CDR3 is 13 amino acids long. In germline, CDR1 is DFQATT, CDR2 SNEGSKA (reference sequence).

The chain is built from TRBV6-2 or TRBV6-3 and TRBJ2-1, with 12 bases identical to TRBD2. CDR1 and CDR2 from the germline V gene are MNHEY and SVGEGT. The CDR3 contains 15 residues. With 1 base clipped from V and 10 bases from J, the junction kept 5 bases outside the gene matches. CDR3 bases: TGTGCCAGCAGTTACTGGACTAGCGGGAAGGGAGAGCAGTTCTTC. This sequence encodes CASSYWTSGKGEQFF.

This chain joins TRBV29-1 and TRBJ2-5; TRBD2 agrees at 10 bases. CDR1 SQVTM and CDR2 ANQGSEA come from the germline V gene. Trimming at V came to 3 bases and at J to 4 bases, leaving 5 bases not matched to a gene. The CDR3 is 14 amino acids. The CDR3 nucleotides read TGCAGCGTTGAGCGAGCGGGAGGGCGAGAGACCCAGTACTTC. Its translation is CSVERAGGRETQYF. Combining the CDR3 with reference TRBV29-1 and TRBJ2-5 gives the whole variable domain SAVISQKPSRDICQRGTSLTIQCQVDSQVTMMFWYRQQPGQSLTLIATANQGSEATYESGFVIDKFPISRPNLTFSTLTVSNMSPEDSSIYLCSVERAGGRETQYFGPGTRLLVL.

The gene calls are TRBV20-1 and TRBJ2-5, with D unclear. Germline V lookup: CDR1 DFQATT, CDR2 SNEGSKA (reference sequence). This CDR3 comprises 13 residues. Trimming cost V 5 bases and J 1 base, with 11 bases left between them. The CDR3 DNA follows: TGCAGTGCTTTAGGGCGTATCCAAGAGACCCAGTACTTC. It yields the protein CSALGRIQETQYF.

This chain connects TRBV10-3 to TRBJ2-1; the match to TRBD1 covers 10 bases. The CDR3 has 13 amino acids. The germline CDR1 and CDR2 sequences are ENHRY and SYGVKD. Losses at the gene ends were 8 bases for V and 5 bases for J; bases not matched to a gene: 3. CDR3 protein: CAIGGQGNNEQFF. The DNA for the CDR3 is TGTGCCATCGGGGGACAGGGGAACAATGAGCAGTTCTTC.

This clonotype was found a few times. The chain carries TRBV6-1 and TRBJ1-3; the D gene is possibly TRBD1 (6 bases). CDR3 length: 14 amino acids. V was clipped by 6 bases and J by 1 base, with 10 bases between them. Germline CDR1 reads MNHNS; CDR2 reads SASEGT. The CDR3 spells CASSEGVSGNTIYF. The CDR3 region has the DNA TGTGCCAGCAGCGAGGGGGTGTCTGGAAACACCATATATTTT.

The J gene is TRBJ2-5, the V gene TRBV29-1; either TRBD1 or TRBD2 may fit D (6 bases each). CDR1 is SQVTM, CDR2 ANQGSEA, per germline. Trimming stripped 3 bases from V and 5 bases from J, with 13 bases between. The CDR3 length is 13 residues. The CDR3 coding sequence is TGCAGCGTTGACTCCCGGGGGCTGGAGACCCAGTACTTC. Translated: CSVDSRGLETQYF.

The table lists this clonotype with a few counts. The chain employs TRBV7-2 and TRBJ1-5, with TRBD1 as a possible D gene (5 bases). Germline V gene sequence: CDR1 SGHTA, CDR2 FQGNSA. V lost 5 bases and J 7 bases, leaving 12 bases between the germline ends. The CDR3 contains 13 residues. The CDR3 DNA reads as TGTGCCAGCAGCCTAAACAAGGGGCAGCCCCAGCATTTT. Its translation is CASSLNKGQPQHF.

This sequence joins TRBV2 and TRBJ2-7, with 10 bases lining up with TRBD1. The CDR3 contains 14 residues. Trimming took 6 bases from V and 2 from J; bases not matched to a gene: 4. Germline CDR1 reads SNHLY; CDR2 reads FYNNEI. The CDR3 DNA is TGTGCCAGCAGGGCCGGGACAGGGGCCTACGAGCAGTACTTC. Protein sequence: CASRAGTGAYEQYF.